This T cell receptor beta chain was retrieved from a study of blood T cells in healthy people across ages. Sample-barcoded 5' priming and a J-beta primer mix drove a second PCR of roughly 7 to 11 cycles. A template-switch adaptor that had 12 random nucleotides put a tag on each cDNA molecule. TCRdb called the 5' RACE reads again in MiXCR, with one record for every CDR3 protein. The data show approximately 1,000,000 distinct CDR3 sequences, with more than 30% seen just once and over 10% held by the top ten. This clonotype was picked up a small number of times. Its antigen is currently unknown. Study-wide results and caveats: As naive T cell percentage varied, TCR beta diversity correlated strongly with it.

Germline V CDR1 and CDR2: SGHAT, FQNNGV. Trimming removed 4 bases from V and 1 base from J; junction bases left unmatched: 7. The CDR3 is 17 amino acids. Sequenced sample: blood. The V and J genes are TRBV11-2 and TRBJ2-6, with 7 bases fitting TRBD1. The origin of this receptor is a young man in good health. CDR3 protein: CASSSTLTGSGANVLTF. The CDR3 coding sequence is TGTGCCAGCAGCTCCACCCTGACAGGGTCTGGGGCCAACGTCCTGACTTTC.